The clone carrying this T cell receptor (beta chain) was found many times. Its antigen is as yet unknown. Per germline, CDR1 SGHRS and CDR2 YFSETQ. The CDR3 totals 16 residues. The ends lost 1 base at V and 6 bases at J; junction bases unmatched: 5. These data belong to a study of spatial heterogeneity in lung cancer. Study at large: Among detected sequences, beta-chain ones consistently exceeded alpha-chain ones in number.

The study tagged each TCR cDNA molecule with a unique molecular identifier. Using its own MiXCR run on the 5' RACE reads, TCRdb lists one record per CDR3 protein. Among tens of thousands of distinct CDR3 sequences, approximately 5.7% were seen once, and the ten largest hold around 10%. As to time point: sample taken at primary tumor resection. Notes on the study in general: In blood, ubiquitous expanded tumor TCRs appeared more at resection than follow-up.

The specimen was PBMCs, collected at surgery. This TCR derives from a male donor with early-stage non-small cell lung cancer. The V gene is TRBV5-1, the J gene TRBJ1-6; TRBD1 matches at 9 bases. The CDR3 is CASSLTGQGRNSPLHF. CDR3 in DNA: TGCGCCAGCAGCTTGACAGGACAGGGGCGTAATTCACCCCTCCACTTT.